A single sample gave rise to the 19 T cell receptor beta chains below, sequenced in a study of cytomegalovirus exposure and HLA in healthy donors. PCR involved 60 Vbeta and 13 Jbeta primers. TCRdb's table, derived via immunoSEQ multiplex PCR, lists solely in-frame clones and lacks some. The sample records around 180,000 clones, roughly 81% being singletons. The sequenced material came from PBMCs. The receptors here all came from a girl aged 10-17 years in good health and CMV-seropositive.

This chain joins TRBV19 and TRBJ1-5; maybe TRBD1 (5 bases). Germline CDR1 and CDR2: LNHDA and SQIVND (reference sequence). There are 15 residues in the CDR3. V dropped 5 bases and J dropped 0 bases, with 11 bases sitting between them. Here the CDR3 reads CASSERGYSNQPQHF. The DNA of the CDR3 is TGTGCCAGTAGTGAACGGGGGTATAGCAATCAGCCCCAGCATTTT.

The V and J genes are TRBV21-1 and TRBJ1-4. TRBV21-1 is flagged as a pseudogene. CDR3 length: 15 residues. CDR3 loop: CASSKISGGVEKLFF. The CDR3 DNA sequence: TGTGCCAGCAGCAAAATCTCGGGGGGGGTTGAAAAACTGTTTTTT.

V is TRBV6-5 and J is TRBJ1-1; D is unresolved. The CDR3 is 13 residues long. Deletions cut 0 bases from V and 0 bases from J, with 2 bases between. Germline-derived CDR1 and CDR2 are MNHEY and SVGAGI. CDR3 residues: CASSYSMNTEAFF. The CDR3 DNA reads TGTGCCAGCAGTTACTCTATGAACACTGAAGCTTTCTTT.

V gene TRBV7-9 combines with J gene TRBJ1-3; D unresolved. CDR1 and CDR2 from the germline V gene are SEHNR and FQNEAQ (reference sequence). Trimming took off 2 bases at V and 0 bases at J, with 14 bases between the two ends. The CDR3 sequence is 17 residues long. The CDR3 sequence is CASSLLPNSHSGNTIYF. CDR3 coding DNA: TGTGCCAGCAGCTTACTCCCTAACAGCCACTCTGGAAACACCATATATTTT.

With respect to this clone: This same CDR3 is encoded by further DNA sequences in the sample. The chain uses TRBV27 and TRBJ2-7; 9 nucleotides agree with TRBD1. Germline V gene sequence: CDR1 MNHEY, CDR2 SMNVEV (reference sequence). CDR3 size: 14 residues. Unmatched junction bases numbered 3, after V lost 2 bases and J lost 4 bases. DNA of the CDR3: TGTGCCAGCAGTTTAGGGACAGGGTCTTACGAGCAGTACTTC. As protein: CASSLGTGSYEQYF.

The J gene is TRBJ2-1, the V gene TRBV2; 11 bases line up with TRBD2. V lost 8 bases and J lost 7; bases outside the gene matches: 10. CDR1 is SNHLY and CDR2 is FYNNEI in the germline V gene. The CDR3 totals 15 residues. CDR3 protein: CASRGSGGAANEQFF. The CDR3 DNA follows: TGTGCCAGCCGGGGTAGCGGGGGGGCTGCTAATGAGCAGTTCTTC.

The chain uses TRBV5-6 and TRBJ2-6, with 8 bases fitting TRBD1. Trimming took 0 bases from V and 0 from J; bases not matched to a gene: 2. This CDR3 spans 17 amino acids. Looked up from germline, CDR1 is SGHDT and CDR2 is YYEEEE. The chain's CDR3 is CASSLGTGSSGANVLTF. The CDR3 bases are TGTGCCAGCAGCTTGGGGACAGGGAGCTCTGGGGCCAACGTCCTGACTTTC.

The rearrangement uses TRBV5-5 and TRBJ2-6, with 7 bases matching TRBD2. Germline V gene data show CDR1 as SGHKS and CDR2 as YYEKEE (reference sequence). Trimming cost V 4 bases and J 4 bases; bases outside gene matches: 5. The CDR3 is made up of 15 amino acids. The CDR3 DNA follows: TGTGCCAGCAGCGGGAGGGGTTCCGGGGCCAACGTCCTGACTTTC. It encodes CASSGRGSGANVLTF.

V usage is TRBV7-6 and J usage is TRBJ1-1, with 7 bases lining up with TRBD1. The CDR3 has 14 amino acids. Germline CDR1 and CDR2: SGHVS and FNYEAQ. The trim removed 5 bases at V and 1 base at J, leaving 4 bases unmatched. Here the CDR3 reads CASSPQGGNTEAFF. CDR3 coding DNA: TGTGCCAGCAGCCCTCAGGGGGGGAACACTGAAGCTTTCTTT.

The chain joins TRBV27 to TRBJ1-2; 7 nucleotides match TRBD1. CDR3 size: 16 residues. CDR1 is MNHEY and CDR2 is SMNVEV in the germline V gene (reference sequence). J was trimmed by 4 bases and V by 3 bases; bases with no gene match: 11. The CDR3 is CASSFKGQALVYGYTF. CDR3 coding DNA: TGTGCCAGCAGTTTTAAAGGACAGGCCCTAGTCTATGGCTACACCTTC.

The rearrangement links TRBV28 to TRBJ2-7; the D gene is possibly TRBD1 (6 bases). Per the germline V gene, CDR1 is MDHEN and CDR2 is SYDVKM. This CDR3 region has 16 residues. The germline V and J ends were trimmed by 5 bases and 1 base, with 18 bases remaining between them. CDR3 in amino acids: CASSANIRDMSYEQYF. In nucleotides, the CDR3 is TGTGCCAGCAGTGCGAACATCCGGGACATGTCCTACGAGCAGTACTTC.

V and J are TRBV28 and TRBJ1-2; TRBD1 aligns across 7 bases. Per germline, CDR1 MDHEN and CDR2 SYDVKM. V gave up 1 base and J gave up 7 bases; unmatched junction bases: 6. This CDR3 is built from 14 residues. In DNA, the CDR3 is TGTGCCAGCAGTTTATCCGACAGGGTGGCTGGCTACACCTTC. Protein product: CASSLSDRVAGYTF.

V is TRBV19 and J is TRBJ1-3; 7 bases are shared with TRBD1. V gave up 6 bases and J gave up 0 bases; unmatched junction bases: 17. There are 19 residues in the CDR3. Germline loops: CDR1 LNHDA, CDR2 SQIVND (reference sequence). The CDR3 region is CASSSPPDRFFSSGNTIYF. The CDR3 DNA is TGTGCCAGTAGCAGCCCACCGGACAGGTTTTTTAGCTCTGGAAACACCATATATTTT.

V gene TRBV5-4 combines with J gene TRBJ2-5; tentatively, D is TRBD1 (6 bases). This CDR3 is 14 amino acids long. Germline V gives CDR1 SGHNT, CDR2 YYREEE (reference sequence). Deletions cut 4 bases from V and 5 bases from J, with 15 bases between. The CDR3 nucleotides are TGTGCCAGCAGCCCGGGACATTCGCGCGAGACCCAGTACTTC. It codes for CASSPGHSRETQYF.

The chain combines TRBV5-1 with TRBJ2-7; no firm D call. The CDR3 is made up of 15 amino acids. Trimming took 3 bases from V and 2 from J, leaving 15 bases between them. The V gene's germline CDR1 is SGHRS and CDR2 YFSETQ. The CDR3: CASSSVVDETYEQYF. The DNA for the CDR3 is TGCGCCAGCAGCTCGGTGGTAGATGAGACCTACGAGCAGTACTTC.

This clone was picked up a small number of times. The chain links TRBV2 to TRBJ1-2, with a weak D call TRBD1 (5 bases). V lost 4 bases to trimming and J lost 10 bases, with 28 bases between them. Germline V gene lookup returns CDR1 SNHLY and CDR2 FYNNEI. This CDR3 is 17 amino acids long. The CDR3, as DNA: TGTGCCAGCAGTGGAATTCGTAGACAGACCCCGGGAGGATACTACACCTTC. Translating it yields CASSGIRRQTPGGYYTF. Looking up the rest from reference TRBV2 and TRBJ1-2 gives the full variable domain: EPEVTQTPSHQVTQMGQEVILRCVPISNHLYFYWYRQILGQKVEFLVSFYNNEISEKSEIFDDQFSVERPDGSNFTLKIRSTKLEDSAMYFCASSGIRRQTPGGYYTFGSGTRLTVV.

This clone was seen only a few times. The rearrangement joins TRBV9 to TRBJ1-5, with D perhaps matching TRBD1 (6 bases). CDR1 and CDR2 from the germline V gene are SGDLS and YYNGEE. V was shortened by 4 bases and J by 4 bases, with 12 bases between the two germline ends. The CDR3 is 14 residues long. The CDR3: CASSPRQANQPQHF. Written as DNA, the CDR3 is TGTGCCAGCAGCCCCCGACAGGCAAATCAGCCCCAGCATTTT.

V usage is TRBV9 and J usage is TRBJ1-1, with D tentatively TRBD1 (6 bases). The V and J ends lost 1 base and 4 bases respectively, with 8 bases between them. Germline values: CDR1 SGDLS, CDR2 YYNGEE. The CDR3 has 13 residues. The CDR3 region is CASSVQGFTEAFF. CDR3 DNA sequence: TGTGCCAGCAGCGTACAGGGGTTCACTGAAGCTTTCTTT.

The CDR3 here is CASSIRGKNTGELFF. The CDR3 DNA is TGCGCCAGCAGCATCCGGGGGAAGAACACCGGGGAGCTGTTTTTT. The rearrangement uses TRBV4-1 and TRBJ2-2; D may be TRBD2 (6 bases). Trimming removed 5 bases from V and 1 base from J, with 11 bases in between. This CDR3 comprises 15 residues. Germline V lookup: CDR1 MGHRA, CDR2 YSYEKL.